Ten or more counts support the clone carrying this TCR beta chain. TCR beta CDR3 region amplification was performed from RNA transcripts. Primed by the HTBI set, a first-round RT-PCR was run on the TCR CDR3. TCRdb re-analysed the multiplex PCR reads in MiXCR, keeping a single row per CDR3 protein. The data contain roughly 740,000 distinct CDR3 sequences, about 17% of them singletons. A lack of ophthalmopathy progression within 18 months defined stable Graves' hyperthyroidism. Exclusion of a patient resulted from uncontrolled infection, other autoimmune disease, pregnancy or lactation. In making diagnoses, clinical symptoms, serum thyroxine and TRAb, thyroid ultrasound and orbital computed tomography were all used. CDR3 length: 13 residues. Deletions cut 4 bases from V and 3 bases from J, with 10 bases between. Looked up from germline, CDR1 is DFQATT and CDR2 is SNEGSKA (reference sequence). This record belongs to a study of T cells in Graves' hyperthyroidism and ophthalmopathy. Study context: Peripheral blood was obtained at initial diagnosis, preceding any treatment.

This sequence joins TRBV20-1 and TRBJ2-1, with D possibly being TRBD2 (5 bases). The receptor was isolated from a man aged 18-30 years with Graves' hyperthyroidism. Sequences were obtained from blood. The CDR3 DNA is TGCAGTGCTAAGCGGAACATCTACAATGAGCAGTTCTTC. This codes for CSAKRNIYNEQFF.